This T cell receptor beta chain was recovered during a study of Ad26.COV2.S vaccination and SARS-CoV-2 variants. Profiled with immunoSEQ multiplex PCR; TCRdb holds only in-frame clones, not every one. Counted here are 350,000 to 500,000 clones, approximately 90% occurring once; the ten biggest clones make up 3.5% to 4%. Specified treatment: some 19 received Ad26.COV2.S at low or high dose, single or two shots; roughly five received placebo; per-sample allocation not given. Samples came from day 63 after the first vaccine or placebo injection. The ends lost 3 bases at V and 5 bases at J; junction bases unmatched: 4. The CDR3 is 13 residues long. Germline V lookup: CDR1 SGDLS, CDR2 YYNGEE. Study results and limitations: Vaccine recipients posted higher spike-specific TCR breadth than their placebo counterparts.

Regarding this clone: The antigen remains undetermined. Within the sample, other DNA sequences also encode this same CDR3.

The TCR was taken from a person aged 18-65 years who received the Ad26.COV2.S COVID-19 vaccine or a placebo. The gene calls are TRBV9 and TRBJ2-7; 8 positions match TRBD1. The material was peripheral blood, obtained in a trial of Ad26.COV2.S vaccine versus placebo. CDR3 protein: CASSAGQGDEQYF. CDR3 DNA sequence: TGTGCCAGCAGCGCTGGACAGGGAGACGAGCAGTACTTC.